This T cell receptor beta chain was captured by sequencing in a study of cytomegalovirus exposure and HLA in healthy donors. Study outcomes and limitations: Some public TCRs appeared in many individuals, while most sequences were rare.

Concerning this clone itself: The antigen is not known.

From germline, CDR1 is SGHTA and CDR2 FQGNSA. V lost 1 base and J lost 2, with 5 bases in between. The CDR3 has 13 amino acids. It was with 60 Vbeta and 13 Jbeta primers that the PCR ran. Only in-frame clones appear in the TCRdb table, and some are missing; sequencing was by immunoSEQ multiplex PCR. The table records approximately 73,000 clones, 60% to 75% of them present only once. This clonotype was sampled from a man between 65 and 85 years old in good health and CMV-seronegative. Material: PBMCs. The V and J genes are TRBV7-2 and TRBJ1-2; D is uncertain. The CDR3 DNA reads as TGTGCCAGCAGCTTAGGCAGGAACTATGGCTACACCTTC. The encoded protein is CASSLGRNYGYTF.